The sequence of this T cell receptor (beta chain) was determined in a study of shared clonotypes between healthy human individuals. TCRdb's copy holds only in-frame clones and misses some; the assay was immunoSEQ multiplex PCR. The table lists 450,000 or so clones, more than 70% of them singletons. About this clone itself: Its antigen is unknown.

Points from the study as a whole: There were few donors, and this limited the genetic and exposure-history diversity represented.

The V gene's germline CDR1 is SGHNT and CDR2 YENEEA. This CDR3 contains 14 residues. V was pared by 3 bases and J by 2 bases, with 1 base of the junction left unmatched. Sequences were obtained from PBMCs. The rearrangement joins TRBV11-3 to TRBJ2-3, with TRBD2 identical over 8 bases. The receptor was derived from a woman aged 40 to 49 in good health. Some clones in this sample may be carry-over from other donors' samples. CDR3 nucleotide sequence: TGTGCCAGCAGCTTTAGCGGGGTCACAGATACGCAGTATTTT. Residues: CASSFSGVTDTQYF.